This entry features one T cell receptor (beta chain) sequence. The antigen remains unidentified. The data were taken from a study of T cell clonotyping in hematopoietic cell transplantation. Study-level points and caveats: Without cell sorting, CD4 versus CD8 contributions remain unresolved. Pathologically expanded recipient clonotypes increased progressively from day 30 to day 180 as diversity fell.

The V gene end was trimmed by 5 bases and the J gene end by 3 bases; junction bases not matched to a gene: 4. The CDR3 has 13 amino acids. Here immunoSEQ multiplex PCR was the method, and the copy in TCRdb shows in-frame clones only, minus some. The sample has approximately 44,000 clones; about 96% are singletons. The chain is built from TRBV5-3 and TRBJ2-7; 8 nucleotides line up with TRBD1. TRBV5-3 is an ORF; its function is uncertain. Sequenced input: peripheral blood mononuclear cells. The clonotype originates from a man in his thirties or forties in good health. Some clones in this sample may be carry-over from other donors' samples. The CDR3, as DNA: TGTGCCAGAAGTATCGACAGGGGCTACGAGCAGTACTTC. Translating gives CARSIDRGYEQYF.